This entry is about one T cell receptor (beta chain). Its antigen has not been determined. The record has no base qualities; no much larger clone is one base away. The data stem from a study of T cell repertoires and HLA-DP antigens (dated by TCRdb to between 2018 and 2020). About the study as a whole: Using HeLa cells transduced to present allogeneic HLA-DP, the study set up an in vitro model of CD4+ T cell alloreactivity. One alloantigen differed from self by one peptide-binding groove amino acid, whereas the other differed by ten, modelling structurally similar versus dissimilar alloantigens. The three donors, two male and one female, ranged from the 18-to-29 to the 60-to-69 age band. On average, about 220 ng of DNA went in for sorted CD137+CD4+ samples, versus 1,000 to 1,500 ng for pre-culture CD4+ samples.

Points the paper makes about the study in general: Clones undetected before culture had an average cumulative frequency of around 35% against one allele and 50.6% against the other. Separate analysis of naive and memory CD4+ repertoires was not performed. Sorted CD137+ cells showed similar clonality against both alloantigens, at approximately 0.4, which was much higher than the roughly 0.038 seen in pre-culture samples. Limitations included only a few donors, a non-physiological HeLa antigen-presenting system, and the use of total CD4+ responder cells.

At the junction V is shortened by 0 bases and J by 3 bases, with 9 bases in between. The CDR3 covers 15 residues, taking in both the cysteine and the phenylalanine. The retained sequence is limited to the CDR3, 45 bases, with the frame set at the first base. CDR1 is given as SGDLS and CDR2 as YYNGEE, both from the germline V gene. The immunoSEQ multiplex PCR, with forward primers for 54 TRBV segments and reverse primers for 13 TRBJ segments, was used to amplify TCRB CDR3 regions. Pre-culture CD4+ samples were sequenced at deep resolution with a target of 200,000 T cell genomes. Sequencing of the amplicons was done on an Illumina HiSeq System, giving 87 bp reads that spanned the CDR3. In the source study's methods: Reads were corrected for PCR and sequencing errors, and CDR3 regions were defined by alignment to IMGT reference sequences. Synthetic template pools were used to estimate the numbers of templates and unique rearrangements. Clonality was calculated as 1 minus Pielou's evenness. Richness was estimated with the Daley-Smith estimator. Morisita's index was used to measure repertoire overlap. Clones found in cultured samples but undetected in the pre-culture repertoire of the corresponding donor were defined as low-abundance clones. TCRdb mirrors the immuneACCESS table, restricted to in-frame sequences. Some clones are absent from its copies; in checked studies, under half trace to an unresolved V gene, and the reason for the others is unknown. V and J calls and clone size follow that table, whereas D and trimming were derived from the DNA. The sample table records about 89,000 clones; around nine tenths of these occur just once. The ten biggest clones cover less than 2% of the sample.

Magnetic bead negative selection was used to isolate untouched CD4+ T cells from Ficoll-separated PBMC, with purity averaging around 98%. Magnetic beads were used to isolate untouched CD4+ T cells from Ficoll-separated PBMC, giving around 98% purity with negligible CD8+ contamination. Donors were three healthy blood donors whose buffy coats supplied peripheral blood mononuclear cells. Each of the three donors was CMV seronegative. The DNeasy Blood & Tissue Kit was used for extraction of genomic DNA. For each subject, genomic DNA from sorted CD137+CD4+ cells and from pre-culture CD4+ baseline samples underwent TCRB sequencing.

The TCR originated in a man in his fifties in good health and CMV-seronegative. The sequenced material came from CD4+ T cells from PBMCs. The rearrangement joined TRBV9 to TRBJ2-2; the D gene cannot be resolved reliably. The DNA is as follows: TGTGCCAGCAGCGTAGCAATGGTGTACACCGGGGAGCTGTTTTTT. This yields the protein CASSVAMVYTGELFF.